This T cell receptor (beta chain) was identified in a study of blood T cell repertoires in COVID-19. Study context: PBMCs, B-cell-depleted T cells, or T cells were the source of the cDNA or gDNA that made up the material.

In this sample, this clone turned up once. The assay was immunoSEQ multiplex PCR, and TCRdb's table has in-frame clones only and misses some. The data show roughly 280,000 clones, over 75% seen once. V was clipped by 4 bases and J by 7 bases, with 15 bases between them. Germline CDR1 reads SGHDT; CDR2 reads YYEEEE. The CDR3 sequence is 14 residues long. The chain is built from TRBV5-6 and TRBJ2-1; possibly TRBD2 for D (6 bases). The sequence was obtained from a woman aged 18-35 years who had recovered from COVID-19. Material: PBMCs or T cells enriched from blood (not recorded which). Here the CDR3 reads CASSPTGVVNEQFF. CDR3 bases: TGTGCCAGCAGCCCGACGGGGGTCGTAAATGAGCAGTTCTTC.